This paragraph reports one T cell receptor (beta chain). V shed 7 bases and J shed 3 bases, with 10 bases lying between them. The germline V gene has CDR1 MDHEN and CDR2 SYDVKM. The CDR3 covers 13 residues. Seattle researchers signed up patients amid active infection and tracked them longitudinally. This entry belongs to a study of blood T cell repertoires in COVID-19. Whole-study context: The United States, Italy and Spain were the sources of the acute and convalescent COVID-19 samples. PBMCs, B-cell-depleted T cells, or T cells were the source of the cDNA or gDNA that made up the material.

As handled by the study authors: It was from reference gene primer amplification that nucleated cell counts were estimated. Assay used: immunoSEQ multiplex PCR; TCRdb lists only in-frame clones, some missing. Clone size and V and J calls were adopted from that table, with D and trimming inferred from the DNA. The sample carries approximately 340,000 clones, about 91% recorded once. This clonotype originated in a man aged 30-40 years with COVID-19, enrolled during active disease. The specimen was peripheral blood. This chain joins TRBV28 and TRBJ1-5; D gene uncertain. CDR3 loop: CASTFGVNQPQHF. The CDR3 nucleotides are TGTGCCAGCACATTTGGAGTCAATCAGCCCCAGCATTTT. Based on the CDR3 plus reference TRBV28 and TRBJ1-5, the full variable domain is DVKVTQSSRYLVKRTGEKVFLECVQDMDHENMFWYRQDPGLGLRLIYFSYDVKMKEKGDIPEGYSVSREKKERFSLILESASTNQTSMYLCASTFGVNQPQHFGDGTRLSIL.